Listed here are 28 T cell receptor beta chains from one sample, sequenced in a study of post-analysis software for immune sequencing data. Study observations and caveats: Relative to controls, patients had about 5 TRBV segments at higher frequency, with TRBV5-6, TRBV5-1 and TRBV20-1 among these.

Antigens of these TCRs are unknown. Unique molecular identifiers tagged the TCR beta cDNA libraries. From the PCR reads, TCRdb called clonotypes with MiXCR, one entry per CDR3 protein. The profile shows 450,000 or so distinct CDR3 sequences, roughly 45% of them singletons. Sequencing used blood. All receptors derive from a girl aged 5 to 17 with multiple sclerosis.

This chain links TRBV18 with TRBJ2-7, with a tentative D call TRBD2 (6 bases). Trimming removed 6 bases at V and 2 bases at J, with 17 bases between. Germline assignment: CDR1 KGHSH and CDR2 LQKENI. The CDR3 runs 15 residues. This CDR3 is CASSRGGTLTYEQYF. The CDR3 bases are TGTGCCAGCTCCCGTGGAGGGACCCTTACCTACGAGCAGTACTTC.

CDR3 loop: CASSQGQGVLGYGYTF. The CDR3 nucleotides are TGTGCCAGCAGCCAAGGACAGGGGGTTCTGGGCTATGGCTACACCTTC. The chain combines TRBV12-3 or TRBV12-4 with TRBJ1-2; 10 nucleotides line up with TRBD1. This CDR3 region has 16 residues. Losses at the gene ends were 6 bases for V and 4 bases for J; bases not matched to a gene: 11.

This clonotype was seen a few times. CDR3 nucleotide sequence: TGTGCCAGCAGCATAACAGGGGGATATAACTATGGCTACACCTTC. This encodes CASSITGGYNYGYTF. The V and J genes are TRBV5-5 and TRBJ1-2; 8 nucleotides line up with TRBD1. J gave up 1 base and V 4 bases, and 6 bases lay outside the gene matches. The CDR3 runs 15 residues. Per germline, CDR1 SGHKS and CDR2 YYEKEE (reference sequence).

CDR3 nucleotides: TGTGCCATCAGCCCTCTGTCCTACGAGCAGTACTTC. Amino acid sequence: CAISPLSYEQYF. The chain joins TRBV10-3 to TRBJ2-7; D remains unclear. Trimming took 6 bases from V and 1 from J, leaving 7 bases between them. Germline V gene data show CDR1 as ENHRY and CDR2 as SYGVKD. The CDR3 has 12 amino acids.

The V and J genes are TRBV10-3 and TRBJ2-3; TRBD1 matches 9 bases. The CDR3 contains 15 residues. Germline assignment: CDR1 ENHRY and CDR2 SYGVKD. V shed 11 bases, J shed 1 base, and the junction held 10 bases outside the gene matches. CDR3 in amino acids: CAAQQGAKGTDTQYF. CDR3 nucleotides: TGTGCCGCCCAACAGGGGGCGAAGGGCACAGATACGCAGTATTTT.

The table lists this clonotype with a few counts. The gene calls are TRBV20-1 and TRBJ2-7; 8 bases align to TRBD2. Germline CDR1 DFQATT, CDR2 SNEGSKA (reference sequence). V was pared by 6 bases and J by 6 bases, with 10 bases of the junction left unmatched. This CDR3 spans 13 amino acids. The CDR3 is CSAVAGWLPEQYF. Written as DNA, the CDR3 is TGCAGTGCCGTAGCGGGATGGCTCCCCGAGCAGTACTTC.

In this sample, this clonotype turned up a few times. The CDR3 loop reads CASSEGQGKRETQYF. As DNA, the CDR3 is TGTGCCAGCAGCGAGGGACAGGGGAAGAGAGAGACCCAGTACTTC. The V call is TRBV7-9, the J call TRBJ2-5, with 10 bases fitting TRBD1. This CDR3 has 15 amino acids. The J segment lost 4 bases and the V segment lost 5 bases, leaving 7 bases of the junction unmatched. The germline CDR1 and CDR2 sequences are SEHNR and FQNEAQ (reference sequence).

The chain couples TRBV27 to TRBJ2-5; D ambiguous. The ends were cut back, 3 bases at V and 2 bases at J, with 16 bases in the middle. The CDR3 has 16 amino acids. The germline CDR1 and CDR2 sequences are MNHEY and SMNVEV (reference sequence). The CDR3 region is CASSFLPKSLQETQYF. In DNA form, the CDR3 reads TGTGCCAGCAGTTTTCTCCCCAAATCACTTCAAGAGACCCAGTACTTC.

The V and J genes are TRBV28 and TRBJ2-1, with TRBD1 matching 7 bases. Germline V gene lookup returns CDR1 MDHEN and CDR2 SYDVKM. The CDR3 spans 17 residues. V shed 8 bases, J shed 7 bases, and the junction held 20 bases outside the gene matches. This CDR3 reads CASSTTLRQGRSNEQFF. The DNA for the CDR3 is TGTGCCAGCTCCACCACTCTCCGACAGGGAAGGAGTAATGAGCAGTTCTTC.

This clonotype was counted only a few times. The rearrangement joins TRBV6-2 or TRBV6-3 to TRBJ1-1, with 7 bases matching TRBD1. The CDR3 is 12 residues long. CDR1 and CDR2 (germline): MNHEY, SVGEGT. V dropped 6 bases and J dropped 12; count of bases not matched to a gene: 10. The CDR3 DNA is TGTGCCAGCAGCTTGACAGGGATGGAGTCTTTCTTT. Residues: CASSLTGMESFF.

The V gene is TRBV20-1, the J gene TRBJ2-5; TRBD2 agrees at 8 bases. From germline, CDR1 is DFQATT and CDR2 SNEGSKA (reference sequence). The CDR3 consists of 12 residues. Germline trimming cut 5 bases from V and 7 bases from J; bases unmatched to any gene: 6. CDR3 nucleotides: TGCAGTGCTTTAGCGGGAATGGGGACCCAGTACTTC. Protein sequence: CSALAGMGTQYF.

Regarding this clonotype: The junction departs from germline at one end; a sequencing error may be responsible. The chain uses TRBV6-5 and TRBJ2-7; TRBD2 is a possible D gene (6 bases). Germline CDR1 MNHEY, CDR2 SVGAGI. The CDR3 extends over 15 amino acids. In nucleotides, the CDR3 is TGCGCCAGCAGTTACTCGAGGGCGGGATACTACGAGCAGTACTTC. Amino acid sequence: CASSYSRAGYYEQYF.

This clonotype was seen more than once but under ten times. The rearrangement links TRBV29-1 to TRBJ2-3, with 10 bases that match TRBD2. CDR1 is SQVTM and CDR2 is ANQGSEA in the germline V gene. Losses at the gene ends were 4 bases for V and 0 bases for J; bases not matched to a gene: 10. The CDR3 loop spans 17 amino acids. The CDR3, as DNA: TGCAGCGTTGTTCCTAGCGGGAGACACATAAGCACAGATACGCAGTATTTT. Translated: CSVVPSGRHISTDTQYF.

The genes are TRBV29-1 and TRBJ1-2; TRBD1 matches 7 bases. CDR3 size: 12 residues. Looked up from germline, CDR1 is SQVTM and CDR2 is ANQGSEA. V was pared by 5 bases and J by 4 bases, with 4 bases of the junction left unmatched. The CDR3 protein is CSVLGTAYGYTF. CDR3 nucleotides: TGCAGCGTTTTAGGGACAGCCTATGGCTACACCTTC.

This clonotype was seen more than once but under ten times. The chain employs TRBV12-3 or TRBV12-4 and TRBJ1-4, with D hard to call. The CDR3 is made up of 17 amino acids. Trimming took off 2 bases at V and 0 bases at J, with 13 bases between the two ends. CDR3 bases: TGTGCCAGCAGTTTAAGGGCAGGATACACAACTAATGAAAAACTGTTTTTT. It codes for CASSLRAGYTTNEKLFF.

This clonotype was observed a handful of times. The chain is built from TRBV7-9 and TRBJ2-3; 10 bases are a match to TRBD1. The CDR3 runs to 15 residues. Germline assignment: CDR1 SEHNR and CDR2 FQNEAQ (reference sequence). V dropped 3 bases and J dropped 4; count of bases not matched to a gene: 4. CDR3: CASSFRQGAPDTQYF. CDR3 in DNA: TGTGCCAGCAGCTTTCGACAGGGGGCCCCAGATACGCAGTATTTT.

This chain links TRBV29-1 with TRBJ2-3, with 7 bases that match TRBD1. Germline V lookup: CDR1 SQVTM, CDR2 ANQGSEA. V lost 6 bases, J lost 2 bases, and 8 bases stayed unmatched. The CDR3 sequence is 14 residues long. CDR3 in amino acids: CSVTGVTDTDTQYF. Here the CDR3 DNA reads TGCAGCGTAACAGGGGTAACCGACACAGATACGCAGTATTTT.

V gene TRBV5-1 combines with J gene TRBJ2-3; 7 nucleotides line up with TRBD1. Looked up from germline, CDR1 is SGHRS and CDR2 is YFSETQ. The CDR3 is 22 residues long. With 3 bases clipped from V and 3 bases from J, the junction kept 28 bases outside the gene matches. In nucleotides, the CDR3 is TGCGCCAGCAGCTACCCGGGACAGCCTGAAGAATCGGGTGAGGCCGCGACAGATACGCAGTATTTT. Amino acids: CASSYPGQPEESGEAATDTQYF.

The chain couples TRBV11-2 to TRBJ1-5; unclear D gene. The CDR3 is 11 amino acids. CDR1 is SGHAT and CDR2 is FQNNGV in the germline V gene. Deletions cut 7 bases from V and 6 bases from J, with 7 bases between. This CDR3 reads CASTDGQPQHF. For the CDR3, the DNA is TGTGCCAGCACCGACGGTCAGCCCCAGCATTTT. Looking up the rest from reference TRBV11-2 and TRBJ1-5 gives the full variable domain: EAGVAQSPRYKIIEKRQSVAFWCNPISGHATLYWYQQILGQGPKLLIQFQNNGVVDDSQLPKDRFSAERLKGVDSTLKIQPAKLEDSAVYLCASTDGQPQHFGDGTRLSIL.

V usage is TRBV7-2 and J usage is TRBJ2-1; the D gene is possibly TRBD2 (6 bases). The length of the CDR3 is 14 residues. Per germline, CDR1 SGHTA and CDR2 FQGNSA. Deletions cut 1 base from V and 8 bases from J, with 12 bases between. The CDR3 bases are TGTGCCAGCAGCTTAGTGGGGGGTTTGGATGAGCAGTTCTTC. It translates to CASSLVGGLDEQFF.

For this clonotype: A much larger clone lies a single base off, so this may be a read error. The chain carries TRBV20-1 and TRBJ2-5; TRBD2 agrees at 8 bases. The assigned J gene may be wrong: the sequence end matches TRBJ2-7 better. The V gene's germline CDR1 is DFQATT and CDR2 SNEGSKA (reference sequence). This CDR3 is built from 14 residues. The CDR3, as DNA: TGCAGTGCTAGAGTACCAGCGGGAGCCCACGAGCAGTACTTC. Translation gives CSARVPAGAHEQYF.

This sequence joins TRBV20-1 and TRBJ2-7; 10 nucleotides agree with TRBD2. This CDR3 contains 12 residues. CDR1 is DFQATT and CDR2 is SNEGSKA in the germline V gene (reference sequence). V shed 6 bases and J 4 bases; nucleotides not matched to a gene: 3. The CDR3 region has the DNA TGCAGTGCCCCGACTAGCGGGTACGAGCAGTACTTC. Translated: CSAPTSGYEQYF.

V gene TRBV20-1 combines with J gene TRBJ2-4; D may be TRBD2 (6 bases). This CDR3 contains 14 residues. The V end lost 1 base, the J end lost 7 bases, and 14 bases lay between the germline ends. CDR1 DFQATT and CDR2 SNEGSKA come from the germline V gene (reference sequence). CDR3 amino acids: CSARAGVVGNIQYF. CDR3 nucleotide sequence: TGCAGTGCTAGAGCGGGAGTGGTGGGGAACATTCAGTACTTC.

Regarding this clonotype: A clone one base away is much larger, so this may be a read error. This chain joins TRBV29-1 and TRBJ1-1; D not resolved. Germline V gives CDR1 SQVTM, CDR2 ANQGSEA. The CDR3 is 12 amino acids. With 7 bases removed from V and 1 base from J, the gap between germline ends came to 10 bases. CDR3 residues: CSGSAGNTEAFF. The CDR3 DNA reads TGCAGCGGATCTGCAGGGAACACTGAAGCTTTCTTT.

CDR3 sequence reads: CASSLLGQGIPYEQYF. DNA for the CDR3: TGTGCCAGCAGTCTCCTGGGACAGGGTATTCCCTACGAGCAGTACTTC. This chain joins TRBV27 and TRBJ2-7; TRBD1 agrees at 9 bases. V lost 5 bases and J lost 2; bases outside the gene matches: 10. Per the germline V gene, CDR1 is MNHEY and CDR2 is SMNVEV (reference sequence). The CDR3 loop spans 16 amino acids.

The chain employs TRBV12-3 or TRBV12-4 and TRBJ2-1, with 8 bases identical to TRBD1. The CDR3 has 16 amino acids. V lost 5 bases to trimming and J lost 3 bases; unmatched junction nucleotides: 9. CDR3 loop: CASSRLDRGRYNEQFF. DNA for the CDR3: TGTGCCAGCAGTCGGCTTGACAGGGGCCGCTACAATGAGCAGTTCTTC.

A note on this clonotype: One end of the junction fails to match germline, which may point to a read error. V gene TRBV20-1 combines with J gene TRBJ2-7, with D perhaps TRBD2 (5 bases). CDR1 is DFQATT and CDR2 is SNEGSKA in the germline V gene (reference sequence). CDR3 length: 14 residues. CDR3 residues: CSVRVAKSSYEQYF. For the CDR3, the DNA is TGCAGTGTTAGAGTAGCGAAAAGCTCCTACGAGCAGTACTTC.

This clonotype was observed a few times. CDR3 sequence (DNA): TGCAGTGCCGCCCGGCCGGGCGGAAACTATGGCTACACCTTC. Its translation is CSAARPGGNYGYTF. The V call is TRBV20-1, the J call TRBJ1-2; D is ambiguous. CDR1 is DFQATT and CDR2 is SNEGSKA in the germline V gene (reference sequence). The CDR3 contains 14 residues. V gave up 6 bases and J gave up 2 bases, with 16 bases separating them.